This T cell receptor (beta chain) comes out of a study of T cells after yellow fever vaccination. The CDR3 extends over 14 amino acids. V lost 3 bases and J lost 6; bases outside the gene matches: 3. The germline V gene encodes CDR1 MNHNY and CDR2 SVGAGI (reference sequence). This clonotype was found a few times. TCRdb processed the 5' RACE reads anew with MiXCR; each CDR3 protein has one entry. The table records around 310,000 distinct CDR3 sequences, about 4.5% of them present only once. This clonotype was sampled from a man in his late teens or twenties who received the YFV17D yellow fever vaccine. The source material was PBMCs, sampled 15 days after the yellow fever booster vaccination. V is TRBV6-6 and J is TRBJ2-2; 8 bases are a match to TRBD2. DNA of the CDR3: TGTGCCAGCAGTTATGTCGGGGGGGCCGGGGAGCTGTTTTTT. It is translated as CASSYVGGAGELFF.